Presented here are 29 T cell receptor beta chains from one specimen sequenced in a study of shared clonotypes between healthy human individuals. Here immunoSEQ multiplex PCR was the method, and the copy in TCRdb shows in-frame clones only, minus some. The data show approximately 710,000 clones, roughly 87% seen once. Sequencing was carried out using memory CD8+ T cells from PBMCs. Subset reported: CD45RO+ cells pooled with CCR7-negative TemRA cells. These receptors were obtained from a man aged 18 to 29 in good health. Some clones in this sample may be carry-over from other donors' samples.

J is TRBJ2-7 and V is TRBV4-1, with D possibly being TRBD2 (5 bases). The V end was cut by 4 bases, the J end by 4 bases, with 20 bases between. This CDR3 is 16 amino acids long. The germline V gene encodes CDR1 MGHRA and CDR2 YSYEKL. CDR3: CASSPRASTPDYEQYF. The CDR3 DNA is TGCGCCAGCAGCCCGAGGGCCTCAACTCCGGATTACGAGCAGTACTTC.

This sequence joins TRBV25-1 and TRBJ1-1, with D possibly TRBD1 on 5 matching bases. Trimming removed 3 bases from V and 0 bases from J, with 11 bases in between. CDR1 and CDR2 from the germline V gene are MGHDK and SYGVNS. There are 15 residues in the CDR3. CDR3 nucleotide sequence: TGTGCCAGCAGTGAGATGGGACGGATGAACACTGAAGCTTTCTTT. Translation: CASSEMGRMNTEAFF.

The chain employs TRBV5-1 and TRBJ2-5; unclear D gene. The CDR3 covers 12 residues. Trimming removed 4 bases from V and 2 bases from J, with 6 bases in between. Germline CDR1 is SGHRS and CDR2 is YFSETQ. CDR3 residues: CASSPSQETQYF. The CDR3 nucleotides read TGCGCCAGCAGCCCTAGTCAAGAGACCCAGTACTTC.

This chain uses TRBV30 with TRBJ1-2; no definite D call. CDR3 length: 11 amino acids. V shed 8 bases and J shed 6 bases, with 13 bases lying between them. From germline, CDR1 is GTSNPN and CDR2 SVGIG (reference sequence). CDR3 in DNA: TGTGCCGAAGGAGAAGGAAATGGCTACACCTTC. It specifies CAEGEGNGYTF.

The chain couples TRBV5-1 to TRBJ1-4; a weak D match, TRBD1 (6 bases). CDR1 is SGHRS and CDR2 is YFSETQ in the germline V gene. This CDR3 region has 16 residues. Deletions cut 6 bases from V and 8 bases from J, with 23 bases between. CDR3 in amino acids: CASKHPGARGGEKLFF. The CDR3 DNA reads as TGCGCCAGCAAACATCCGGGGGCGCGGGGTGGGGAAAAACTGTTTTTT. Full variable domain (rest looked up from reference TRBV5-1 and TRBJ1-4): KAGVTQTPRYLIKTRGQQVTLSCSPISGHRSVSWYQQTPGQGLQFLFEYFSETQRNKGNFPGRFSGRQFSNSRSEMNVSTLELGDSALYLCASKHPGARGGEKLFFGSGTQLSVL.

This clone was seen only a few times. The CDR3 here is CSVDPRAVTEAFF. CDR3 nucleotides: TGCAGCGTTGATCCGAGGGCGGTCACTGAAGCTTTCTTT. The chain recombines TRBV29-1 with TRBJ1-1; D gene ambiguous. Germline CDR1 and CDR2: SQVTM and ANQGSEA. This CDR3 is built from 13 residues. Between the trimmed V and J ends, which lost 3 bases and 4 bases, there was a span of 12 bases.

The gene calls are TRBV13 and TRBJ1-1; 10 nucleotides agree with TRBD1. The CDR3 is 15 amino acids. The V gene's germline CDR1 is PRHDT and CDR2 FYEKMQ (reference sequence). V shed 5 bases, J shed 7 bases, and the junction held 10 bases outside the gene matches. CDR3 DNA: TGTGCCAGCAGCCCGCAGGGACAGGGGATGGATGAAGCTTTCTTT. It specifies CASSPQGQGMDEAFF.

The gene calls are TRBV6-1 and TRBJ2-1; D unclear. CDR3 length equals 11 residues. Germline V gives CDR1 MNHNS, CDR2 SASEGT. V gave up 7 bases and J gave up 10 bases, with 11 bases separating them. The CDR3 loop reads CASTGMREQFF. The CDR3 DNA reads TGTGCCAGCACGGGCATGCGAGAGCAGTTCTTC.

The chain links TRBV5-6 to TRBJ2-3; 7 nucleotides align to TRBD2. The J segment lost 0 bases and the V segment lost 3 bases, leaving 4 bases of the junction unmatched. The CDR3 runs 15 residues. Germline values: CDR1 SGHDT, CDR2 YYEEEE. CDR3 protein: CASSSLGGSTDTQYF. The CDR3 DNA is TGTGCCAGCAGCTCCCTGGGGGGGAGCACAGATACGCAGTATTTT.

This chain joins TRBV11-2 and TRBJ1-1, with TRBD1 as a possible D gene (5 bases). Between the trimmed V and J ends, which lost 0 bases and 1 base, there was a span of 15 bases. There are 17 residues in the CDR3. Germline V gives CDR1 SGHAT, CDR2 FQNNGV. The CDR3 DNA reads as TGTGCCAGCAGCTTAGACCCCCCGGGACGGGAGAACACTGAAGCTTTCTTT. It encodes CASSLDPPGRENTEAFF. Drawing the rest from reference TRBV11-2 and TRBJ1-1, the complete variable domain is EAGVAQSPRYKIIEKRQSVAFWCNPISGHATLYWYQQILGQGPKLLIQFQNNGVVDDSQLPKDRFSAERLKGVDSTLKIQPAKLEDSAVYLCASSLDPPGRENTEAFFGQGTRLTVV.

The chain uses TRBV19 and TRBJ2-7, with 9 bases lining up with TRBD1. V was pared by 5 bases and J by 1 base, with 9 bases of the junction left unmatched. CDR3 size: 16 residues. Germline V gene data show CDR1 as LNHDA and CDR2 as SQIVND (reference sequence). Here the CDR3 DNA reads TGTGCCAGTAGTGAAGACCGGGACAGGGCGTCCTACGAGCAGTACTTC. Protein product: CASSEDRDRASYEQYF.

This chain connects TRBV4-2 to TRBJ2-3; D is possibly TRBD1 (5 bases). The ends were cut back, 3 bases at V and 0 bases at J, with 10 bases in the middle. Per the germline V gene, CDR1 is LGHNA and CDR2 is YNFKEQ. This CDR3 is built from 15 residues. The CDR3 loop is CASSHADSSTDTQYF. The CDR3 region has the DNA TGTGCCAGCAGCCACGCCGACAGTAGCACAGATACGCAGTATTTT.

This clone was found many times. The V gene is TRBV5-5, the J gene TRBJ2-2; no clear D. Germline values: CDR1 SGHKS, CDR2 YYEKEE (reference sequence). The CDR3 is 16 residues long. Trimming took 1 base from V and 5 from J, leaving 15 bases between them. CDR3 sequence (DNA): TGTGCCAGCAGCTTGTATTCAGGAGTCAGGACCGGGGAGCTGTTTTTT. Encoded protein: CASSLYSGVRTGELFF.

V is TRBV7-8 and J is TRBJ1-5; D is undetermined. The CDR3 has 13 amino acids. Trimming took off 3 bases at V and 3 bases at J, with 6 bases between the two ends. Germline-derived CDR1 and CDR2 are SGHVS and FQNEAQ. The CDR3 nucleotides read TGTGCCAGCAGCTTCAGTATCAATCAGCCCCAGCATTTT. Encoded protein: CASSFSINQPQHF.

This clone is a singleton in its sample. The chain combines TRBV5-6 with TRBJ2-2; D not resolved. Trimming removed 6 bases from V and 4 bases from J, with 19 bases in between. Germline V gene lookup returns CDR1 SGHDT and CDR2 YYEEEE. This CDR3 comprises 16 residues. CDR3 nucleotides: TGTGCCAGCACCCCTCTTGTAGGGTTATCCACCGGGGAGCTGTTTTTT. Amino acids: CASTPLVGLSTGELFF.

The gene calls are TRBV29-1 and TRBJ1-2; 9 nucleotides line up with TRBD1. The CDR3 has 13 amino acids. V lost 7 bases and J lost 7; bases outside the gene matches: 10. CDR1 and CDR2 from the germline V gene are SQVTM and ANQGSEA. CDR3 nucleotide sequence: TGCAGCGATCCCCCCGGGACAGGGTGTGGCTACACCTTC. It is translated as CSDPPGTGCGYTF.

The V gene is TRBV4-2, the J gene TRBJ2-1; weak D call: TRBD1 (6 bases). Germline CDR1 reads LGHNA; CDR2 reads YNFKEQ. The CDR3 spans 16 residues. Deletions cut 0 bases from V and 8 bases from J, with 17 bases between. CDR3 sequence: CASSQEFSGAMHEQFF. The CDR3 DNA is TGTGCCAGCAGCCAAGAATTTTCAGGGGCGATGCATGAGCAGTTCTTC.

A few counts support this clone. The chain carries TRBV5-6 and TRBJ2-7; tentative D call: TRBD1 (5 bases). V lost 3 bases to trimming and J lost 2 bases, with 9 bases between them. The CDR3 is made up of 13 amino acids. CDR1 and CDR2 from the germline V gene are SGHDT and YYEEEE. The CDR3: CASSSPGPYEQYF. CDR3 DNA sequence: TGTGCCAGCAGCTCGCCAGGGCCCTACGAGCAGTACTTC.

The CDR3 spells CASRGDARNQPQHF. DNA of the CDR3: TGTGCCAGTAGGGGGGACGCCAGGAATCAGCCCCAGCATTTT. The chain carries TRBV19 and TRBJ1-5; maybe TRBD1 (5 bases). There are 14 residues in the CDR3. Trimming pared 6 bases from V and 4 bases from J, leaving 13 bases between. The germline gives CDR1 LNHDA, CDR2 SQIVND (reference sequence).

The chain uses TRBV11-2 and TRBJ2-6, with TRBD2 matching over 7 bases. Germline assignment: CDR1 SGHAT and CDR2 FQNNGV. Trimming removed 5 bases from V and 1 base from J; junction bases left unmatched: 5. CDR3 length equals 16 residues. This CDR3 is CASSSGAGSGANVLTF. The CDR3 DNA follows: TGTGCCAGCAGCAGCGGGGCCGGGTCTGGGGCCAACGTCCTGACTTTC.

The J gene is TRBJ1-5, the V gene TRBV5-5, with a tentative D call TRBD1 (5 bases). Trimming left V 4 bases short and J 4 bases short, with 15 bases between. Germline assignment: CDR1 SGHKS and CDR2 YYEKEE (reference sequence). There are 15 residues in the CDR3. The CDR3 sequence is CASSDTWGENQPQHF. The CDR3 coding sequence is TGTGCCAGCAGCGACACCTGGGGGGAGAATCAGCCCCAGCATTTT.

The CDR3 reads CASSIGLAGPSGNEQFF. The CDR3 coding sequence is TGTGCCAGTAGTATAGGGCTAGCGGGACCATCGGGCAATGAGCAGTTCTTC. This chain links TRBV19 with TRBJ2-1; TRBD2 agrees at 9 bases. Per the germline V gene, CDR1 is LNHDA and CDR2 is SQIVND (reference sequence). V was pared by 1 base and J by 6 bases, with 10 bases of the junction left unmatched. CDR3 size: 17 residues.

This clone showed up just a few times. CDR3 residues: CAIRVNVRANYGYTF. In nucleotides, the CDR3 is TGTGCCATCAGGGTTAATGTTAGGGCCAACTATGGCTACACCTTC. The V call is TRBV10-3, the J call TRBJ1-2; D gene unclear. This CDR3 contains 15 residues. The germline V and J ends were trimmed by 6 bases and 2 bases, with 16 bases remaining between them. CDR1 and CDR2 from the germline V gene are ENHRY and SYGVKD.

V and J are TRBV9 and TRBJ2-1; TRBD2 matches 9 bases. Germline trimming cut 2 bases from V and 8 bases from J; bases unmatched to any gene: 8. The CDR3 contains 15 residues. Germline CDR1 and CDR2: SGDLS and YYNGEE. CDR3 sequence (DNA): TGTGCCAGCAGCGTGTCTAGCGGGAAGGGCTATGAGCAGTTCTTC. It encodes CASSVSSGKGYEQFF.

As DNA, the CDR3 is TGTGCCAGCAGTTTACGACTAGCGGGAGGCGAGCAGTACTTC. Translating gives CASSLRLAGGEQYF. The V and J genes are TRBV28 and TRBJ2-7; TRBD2 agrees at 13 bases. Per germline, CDR1 MDHEN and CDR2 SYDVKM. Trimming at V came to 2 bases and at J to 6 bases, leaving 1 base not matched to a gene. The CDR3 length is 14 residues.

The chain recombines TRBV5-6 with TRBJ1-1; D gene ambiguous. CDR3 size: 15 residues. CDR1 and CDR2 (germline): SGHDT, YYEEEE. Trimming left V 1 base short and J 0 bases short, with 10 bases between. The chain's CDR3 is CASSLRRSVNTEAFF. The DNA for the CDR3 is TGTGCCAGCAGCTTGCGGCGTTCGGTGAACACTGAAGCTTTCTTT.

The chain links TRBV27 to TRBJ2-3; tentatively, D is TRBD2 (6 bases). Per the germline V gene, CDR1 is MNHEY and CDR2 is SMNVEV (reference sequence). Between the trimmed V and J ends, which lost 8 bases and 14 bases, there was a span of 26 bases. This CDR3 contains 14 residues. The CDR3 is CASVSGDSRFGWYF. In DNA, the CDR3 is TGTGCCAGCGTATCTGGGGACTCTCGATTCGGTTGGTATTTT.

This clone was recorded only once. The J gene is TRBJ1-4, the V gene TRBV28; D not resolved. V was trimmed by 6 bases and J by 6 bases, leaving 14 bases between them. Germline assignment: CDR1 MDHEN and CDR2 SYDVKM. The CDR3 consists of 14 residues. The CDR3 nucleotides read TGTGCCAGCAGGAAAGTTGGAGAAGATGAAAAACTGTTTTTT. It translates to CASRKVGEDEKLFF.

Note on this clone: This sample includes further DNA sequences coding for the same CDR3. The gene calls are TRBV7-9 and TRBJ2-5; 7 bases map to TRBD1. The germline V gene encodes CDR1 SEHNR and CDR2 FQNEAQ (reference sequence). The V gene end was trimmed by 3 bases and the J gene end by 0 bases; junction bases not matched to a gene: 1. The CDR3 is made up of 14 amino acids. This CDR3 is CASSFDRDQETQYF. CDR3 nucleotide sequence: TGTGCCAGCAGCTTTGACAGGGACCAAGAGACCCAGTACTTC.